This T cell receptor (beta chain) derives from a study of Ad26.COV2.S vaccination and SARS-CoV-2 variants. Overall study context: This donor came from the COV1001 trial of Ad26.COV2.S.

The treatment is: 15 to 20 received Ad26.COV2.S at low or high dose, single or two shots; several received placebo; per-sample allocation not given. Repertoires come from day 63 after the first vaccine or placebo injection. As its vector, the vaccine had Ad26, which expressed Wuhan-strain SARS-CoV-2 spike. Study conclusions and caveats: Placebo and vaccine recipients had non-spike TCR breadth that was similar. Placebo recipients had lower spike-specific TCR breadth than vaccine recipients.

As for this clone: The antigen is unknown.

Looked up from germline, CDR1 is SNHLY and CDR2 is FYNNEI. Deletions cut 8 bases from V and 6 bases from J, with 13 bases between. The CDR3 has 13 residues. Measured with immunoSEQ multiplex PCR; TCRdb has only the in-frame clones, and not every one. The table records some 300,000 clones, about 85% of them present only once. The chain recombines TRBV2 with TRBJ2-2, with D perhaps TRBD2 (5 bases). The source was peripheral blood, collected in a trial of Ad26.COV2.S vaccine versus placebo. The receptor's source is a person aged 18-65 years who received the Ad26.COV2.S COVID-19 vaccine or a placebo. The CDR3 bases are TGTGCCAGCGTTATTGACTATGCCGGGGAGCTGTTTTTT. It translates to CASVIDYAGELFF.